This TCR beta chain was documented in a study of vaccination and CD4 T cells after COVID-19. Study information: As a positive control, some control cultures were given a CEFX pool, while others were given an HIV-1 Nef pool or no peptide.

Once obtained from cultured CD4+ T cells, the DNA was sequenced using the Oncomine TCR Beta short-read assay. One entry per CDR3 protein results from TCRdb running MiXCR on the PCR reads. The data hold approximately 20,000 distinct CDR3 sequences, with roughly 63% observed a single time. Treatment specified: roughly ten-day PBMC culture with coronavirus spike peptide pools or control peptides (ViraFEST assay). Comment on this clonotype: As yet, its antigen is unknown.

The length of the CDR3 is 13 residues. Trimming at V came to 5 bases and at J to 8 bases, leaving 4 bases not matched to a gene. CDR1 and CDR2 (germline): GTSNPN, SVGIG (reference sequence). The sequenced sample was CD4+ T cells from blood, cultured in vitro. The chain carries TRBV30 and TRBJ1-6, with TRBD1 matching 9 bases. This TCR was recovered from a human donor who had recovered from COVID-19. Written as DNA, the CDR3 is TGTGCCTGGGGTAGACAGGGGGATTCACCCCTCCACTTT. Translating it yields CAWGRQGDSPLHF.